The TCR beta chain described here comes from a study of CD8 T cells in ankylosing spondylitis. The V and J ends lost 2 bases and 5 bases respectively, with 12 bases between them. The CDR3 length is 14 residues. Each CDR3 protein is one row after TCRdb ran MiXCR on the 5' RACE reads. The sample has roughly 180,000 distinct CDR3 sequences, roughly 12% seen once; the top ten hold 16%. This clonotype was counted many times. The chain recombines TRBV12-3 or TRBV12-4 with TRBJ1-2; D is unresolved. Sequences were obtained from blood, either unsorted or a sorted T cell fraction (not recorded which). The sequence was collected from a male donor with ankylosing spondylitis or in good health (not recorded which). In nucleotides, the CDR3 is TGTGCCAGCAGTTTATCCGGACGGGTATATGGCTACACCTTC. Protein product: CASSLSGRVYGYTF.